This record looks at one T cell receptor (beta chain) sequence and its context. The antigen is unknown. The method was immunoSEQ multiplex PCR; TCRdb's version includes in-frame clones alone and lacks a portion of them. The sample shows some 140,000 clones, 85% to 90% of them seen only once. This record belongs to a study of T cell responses to AZD1222 COVID-19 vaccine. Notes on the study in general: Dominant at 160-218 and 743-854, vaccine-associated CD4 TCRs also spanned spike.

V gave up 5 bases and J gave up 2 bases; unmatched junction bases: 10. There are 17 residues in the CDR3. Germline loops: CDR1 SGHTA, CDR2 FQGNSA. V usage is TRBV7-2 and J usage is TRBJ1-5, with 9 nucleotides matching TRBD1. The sequences come from peripheral blood, collected on day 0 of AZD1222 vaccination. The receptor was derived from an adult in good health. The CDR3 is CASSTRTGAMGNQPQHF. The DNA for the CDR3 is TGTGCCAGCAGCACTAGGACAGGGGCCATGGGCAATCAGCCCCAGCATTTT.